This TCR beta chain was sequenced for a study of CD8 T cells in Susac syndrome. V was shortened by 4 bases and J by 8 bases, with 18 bases between the two germline ends. Germline-derived CDR1 and CDR2 are SGDLS and YYNGEE. This CDR3 has 15 residues. CD8+ and CD4+ T cells were negatively isolated; TEMRA cells were FACS-enriched. The RNA, 0.5 to 1 ug, was put through reverse transcription using random hexamers. TCRdb re-called the immunoSEQ multiplex PCR reads through MiXCR, storing one row per CDR3 protein. Among over 300,000 distinct CDR3 sequences listed, 92% were seen once. The source material was CD4+ T cells from PBMCs. V and J are TRBV9 and TRBJ2-2, with D maybe TRBD1 (6 bases). The sequence was collected from a human donor with multiple sclerosis. The DNA of the CDR3 is TGTGCCAGCAGCCAAGTGGCAGGGGAATTTGGGGAGCTGTTTTTT. Its translation is CASSQVAGEFGELFF.